This paragraph covers one T cell receptor (beta chain) sequence. These data are taken from a study of OX40 agonist ivuxolimab in advanced cancers. Study-level information: Patients in dose escalation had liver, melanoma, kidney or head and neck cancers.

The V end lost 1 base, the J end lost 5 bases, and 3 bases lay between the germline ends. Germline CDR1 is DFQATT and CDR2 is SNEGSKA (reference sequence). There are 11 residues in the CDR3. Collection of blood occurred at baseline, at cycle 4 day 1, and at cycle 7 day 1. Sequencing was performed with immunoSEQ multiplex PCR; in TCRdb, only in-frame clones are kept and a portion is missing. The data contain about 36,000 clones, roughly three quarters of them singletons. This specimen consisted of CD4+ or CD8+ T cells sorted from blood, obtained in a trial of the OX40 agonist ivuxolimab. This TCR was sampled from an adult with an advanced solid tumor such as melanoma, head and neck, liver or kidney cancer. The chain is built from TRBV20-1 and TRBJ2-1, with D hard to call. The CDR3 protein is CSARGDNEQFF. CDR3 bases: TGCAGTGCTAGAGGAGACAATGAGCAGTTCTTC.